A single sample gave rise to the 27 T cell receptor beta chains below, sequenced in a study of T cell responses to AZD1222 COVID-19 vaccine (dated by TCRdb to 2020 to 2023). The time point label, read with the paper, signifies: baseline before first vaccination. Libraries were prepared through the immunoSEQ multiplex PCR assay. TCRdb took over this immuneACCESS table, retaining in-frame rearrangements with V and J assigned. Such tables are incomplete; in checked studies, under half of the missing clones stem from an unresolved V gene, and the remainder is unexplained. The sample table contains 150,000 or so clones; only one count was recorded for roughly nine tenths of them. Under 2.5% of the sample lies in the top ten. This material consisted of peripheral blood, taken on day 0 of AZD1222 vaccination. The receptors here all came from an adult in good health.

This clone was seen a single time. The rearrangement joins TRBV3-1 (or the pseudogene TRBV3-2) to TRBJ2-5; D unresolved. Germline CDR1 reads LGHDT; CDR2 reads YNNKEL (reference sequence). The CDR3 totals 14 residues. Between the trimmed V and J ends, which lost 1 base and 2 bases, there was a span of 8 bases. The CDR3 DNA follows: TGTGCCAGCAGCCAAGGGGCGAATCAAGAGACCCAGTACTTC. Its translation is CASSQGANQETQYF.

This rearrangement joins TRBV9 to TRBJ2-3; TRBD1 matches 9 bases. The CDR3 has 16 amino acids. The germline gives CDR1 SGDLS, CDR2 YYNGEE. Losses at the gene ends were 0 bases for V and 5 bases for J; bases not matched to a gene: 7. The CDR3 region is CASSVATGQGGDTQYF. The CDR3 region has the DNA TGTGCCAGCAGCGTAGCCACGGGACAGGGAGGAGATACGCAGTATTTT.

The CDR3: CASSDRAEYSNQPQHF. CDR3 coding DNA: TGTGCCAGCAGTGATCGGGCAGAATATAGCAATCAGCCCCAGCATTTT. The V call is TRBV2, the J call TRBJ1-5; D gene ambiguous. The V and J ends lost 3 bases and 0 bases respectively, with 12 bases between them. The CDR3 covers 16 residues. Germline loops: CDR1 SNHLY, CDR2 FYNNEI.

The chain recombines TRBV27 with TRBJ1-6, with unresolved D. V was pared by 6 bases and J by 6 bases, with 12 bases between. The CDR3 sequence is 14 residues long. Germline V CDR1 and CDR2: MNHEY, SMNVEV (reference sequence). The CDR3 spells CASRGSGSNSPLHF. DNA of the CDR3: TGTGCCAGCAGGGGGTCGGGGAGTAATTCACCCCTCCACTTT.

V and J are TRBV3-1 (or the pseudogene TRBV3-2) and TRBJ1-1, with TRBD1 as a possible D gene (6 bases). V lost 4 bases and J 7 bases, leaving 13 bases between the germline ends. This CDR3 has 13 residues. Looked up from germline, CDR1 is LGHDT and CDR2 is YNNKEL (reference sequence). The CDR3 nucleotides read TGTGCCAGCAGCCTTTGGGGGGCGAGTGAAGCTTTCTTT. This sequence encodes CASSLWGASEAFF.

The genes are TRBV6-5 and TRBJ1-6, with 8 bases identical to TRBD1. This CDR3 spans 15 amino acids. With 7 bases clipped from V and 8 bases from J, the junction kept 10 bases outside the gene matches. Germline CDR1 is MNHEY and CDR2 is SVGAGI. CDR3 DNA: TGTGCCAGCACCAGACAGGGGATGGGGGATTCACCCCTCCACTTT. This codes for CASTRQGMGDSPLHF.

CDR3 in amino acids: CAISEGAGRDTEAFF. CDR3 nucleotides: TGTGCCATCAGCGAGGGTGCAGGGAGGGATACTGAAGCTTTCTTT. The chain uses TRBV10-3 and TRBJ1-1; a possible D gene is TRBD1 (5 bases). The CDR3 is 15 amino acids. Germline-derived CDR1 and CDR2 are ENHRY and SYGVKD. V was trimmed by 6 bases and J by 5 bases, leaving 19 bases between them.

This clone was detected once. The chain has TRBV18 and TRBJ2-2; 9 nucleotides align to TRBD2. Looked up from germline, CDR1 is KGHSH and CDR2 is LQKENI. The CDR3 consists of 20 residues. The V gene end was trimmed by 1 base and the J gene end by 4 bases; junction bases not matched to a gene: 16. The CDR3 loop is CASSPLGALAGATGTGELFF. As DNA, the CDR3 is TGTGCCAGCTCACCACTTGGGGCCTTAGCGGGAGCCACCGGCACCGGGGAGCTGTTTTTT.

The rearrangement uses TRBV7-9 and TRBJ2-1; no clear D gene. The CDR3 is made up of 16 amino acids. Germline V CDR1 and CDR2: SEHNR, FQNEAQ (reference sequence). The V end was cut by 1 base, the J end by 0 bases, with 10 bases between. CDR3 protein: CASSLVGTSSYNEQFF. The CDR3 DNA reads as TGTGCCAGCAGCTTAGTCGGTACCAGCTCCTACAATGAGCAGTTCTTC. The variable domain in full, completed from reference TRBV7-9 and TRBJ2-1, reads DTGVSQNPRHKITKRGQNVTFRCDPISEHNRLYWYRQTLGQGPEFLTYFQNEAQLEKSRLLSDRFSAERPKGSFSTLEIQRTEQGDSAMYLCASSLVGTSSYNEQFFGPGTRLTVL.

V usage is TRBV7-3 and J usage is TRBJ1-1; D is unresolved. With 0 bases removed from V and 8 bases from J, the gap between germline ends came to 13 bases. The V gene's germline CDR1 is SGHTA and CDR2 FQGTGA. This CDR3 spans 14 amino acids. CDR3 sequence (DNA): TGTGCCAGCAGCTTAACCCCCACCCCCGCAGAAGCTTTCTTT. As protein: CASSLTPTPAEAFF. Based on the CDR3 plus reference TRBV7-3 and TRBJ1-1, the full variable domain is GAGVSQTPSNKVTEKGKYVELRCDPISGHTALYWYRQSLGQGPEFLIYFQGTGAADDSGLPNDRFFAVRPEGSVSTLKIQRTERGDSAVYLCASSLTPTPAEAFFGQGTRLTVV.

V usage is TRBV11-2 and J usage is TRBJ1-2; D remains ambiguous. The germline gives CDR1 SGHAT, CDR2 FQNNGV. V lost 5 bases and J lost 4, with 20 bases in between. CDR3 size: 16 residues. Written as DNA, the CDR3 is TGTGCCAGCAGCCCCGGGGAACGCATCCTTTTCTATGGCTACACCTTC. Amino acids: CASSPGERILFYGYTF. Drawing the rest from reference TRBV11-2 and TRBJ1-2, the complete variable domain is EAGVAQSPRYKIIEKRQSVAFWCNPISGHATLYWYQQILGQGPKLLIQFQNNGVVDDSQLPKDRFSAERLKGVDSTLKIQPAKLEDSAVYLCASSPGERILFYGYTFGSGTRLTVV.

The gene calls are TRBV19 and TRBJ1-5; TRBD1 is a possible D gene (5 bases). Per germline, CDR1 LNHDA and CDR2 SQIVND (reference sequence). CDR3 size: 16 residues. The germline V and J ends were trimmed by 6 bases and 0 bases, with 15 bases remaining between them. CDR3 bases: TGTGCCAGTAGAAAGGGAGAAGGGACTAGCAATCAGCCCCAGCATTTT. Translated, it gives CASRKGEGTSNQPQHF.

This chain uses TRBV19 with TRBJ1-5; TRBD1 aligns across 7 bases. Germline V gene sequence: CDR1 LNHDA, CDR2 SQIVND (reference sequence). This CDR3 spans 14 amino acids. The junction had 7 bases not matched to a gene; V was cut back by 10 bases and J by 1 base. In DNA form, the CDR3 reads TGTGCCACCAGACAGGGTAGAAGCAATCAGCCCCAGCATTTT. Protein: CATRQGRSNQPQHF.

The CDR3 region is CASSQVAGGSGYTF. CDR3 in DNA: TGTGCCAGCAGCCAAGTCGCAGGGGGCAGTGGCTACACCTTC. The rearrangement links TRBV3-1 (or the pseudogene TRBV3-2) to TRBJ1-2; 8 bases line up with TRBD1. Germline CDR1 is LGHDT and CDR2 is YNNKEL (reference sequence). The trim removed 1 base at V and 7 bases at J, leaving 5 bases unmatched. This CDR3 has 14 amino acids.

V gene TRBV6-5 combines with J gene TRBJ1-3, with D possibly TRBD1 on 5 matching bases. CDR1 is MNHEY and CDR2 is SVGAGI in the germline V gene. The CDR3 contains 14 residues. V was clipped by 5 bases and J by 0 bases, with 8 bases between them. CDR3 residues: CASSRDSSGNTIYF. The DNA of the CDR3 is TGTGCCAGCAGTCGGGACTCCTCTGGAAACACCATATATTTT.

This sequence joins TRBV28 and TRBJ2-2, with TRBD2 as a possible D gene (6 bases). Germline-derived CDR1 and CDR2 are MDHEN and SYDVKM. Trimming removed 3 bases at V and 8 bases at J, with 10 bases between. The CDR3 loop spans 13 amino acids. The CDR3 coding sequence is TGTGCCAGCAGTTTCGGCGGGGTAGGGGAGCTGTTTTTT. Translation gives CASSFGGVGELFF.

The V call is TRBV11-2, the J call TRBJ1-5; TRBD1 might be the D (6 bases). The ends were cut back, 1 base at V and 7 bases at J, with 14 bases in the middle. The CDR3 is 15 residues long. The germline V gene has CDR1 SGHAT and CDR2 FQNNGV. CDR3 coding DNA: TGTGCCAGCAGCTTAGGGGGGGCCCAGGGACAGCCCCAGCATTTT. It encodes CASSLGGAQGQPQHF.

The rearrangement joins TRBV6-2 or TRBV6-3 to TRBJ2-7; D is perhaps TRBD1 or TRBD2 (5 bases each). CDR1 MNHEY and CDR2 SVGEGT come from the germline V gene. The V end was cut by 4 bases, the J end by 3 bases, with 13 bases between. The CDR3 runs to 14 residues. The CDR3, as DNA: TGTGCCAGCAGTTTCTCGGGACCGTACTACGAGCAGTACTTC. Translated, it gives CASSFSGPYYEQYF.

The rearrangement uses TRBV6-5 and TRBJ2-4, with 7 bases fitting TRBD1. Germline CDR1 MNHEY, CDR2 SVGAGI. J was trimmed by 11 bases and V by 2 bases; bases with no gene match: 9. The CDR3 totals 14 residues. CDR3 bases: TGTGCCAGCAGTTACGGGGGCCAGGGGGAAGTTCAGTACTTC. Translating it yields CASSYGGQGEVQYF.

CDR3 sequence (DNA): TGTGCCAGCAGCCGGACTAGCGGGAGCTTAAATGAGCAGTTCTTC. Its translation: CASSRTSGSLNEQFF. The chain is built from TRBV7-6 and TRBJ2-1, with TRBD2 identical over 13 bases. With 5 bases clipped from V and 7 bases from J, the junction kept 5 bases outside the gene matches. The CDR3 consists of 15 residues. Per the germline V gene, CDR1 is SGHVS and CDR2 is FNYEAQ.

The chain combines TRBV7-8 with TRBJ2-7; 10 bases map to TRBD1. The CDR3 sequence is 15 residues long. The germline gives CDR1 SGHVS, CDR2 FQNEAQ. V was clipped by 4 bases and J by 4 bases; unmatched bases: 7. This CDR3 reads CASSSLDRGHYEQYF. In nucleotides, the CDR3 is TGTGCCAGCAGCTCGTTAGACAGGGGGCATTACGAGCAGTACTTC. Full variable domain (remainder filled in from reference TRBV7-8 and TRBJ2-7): GAGVSQSPRYKVAKRGQDVALRCDPISGHVSLFWYQQALGQGPEFLTYFQNEAQLDKSGLPSDRFFAERPEGSVSTLKIQRTQQEDSAVYLCASSSLDRGHYEQYFGPGTRLTVT.

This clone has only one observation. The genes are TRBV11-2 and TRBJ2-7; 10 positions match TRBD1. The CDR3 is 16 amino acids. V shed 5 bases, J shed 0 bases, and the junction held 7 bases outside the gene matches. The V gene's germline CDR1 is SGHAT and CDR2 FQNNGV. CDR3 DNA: TGTGCCAGCAGCGCAAGACAGGGGGCGAACTCCTACGAGCAGTACTTC. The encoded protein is CASSARQGANSYEQYF. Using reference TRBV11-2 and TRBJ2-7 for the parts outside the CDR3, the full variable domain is EAGVAQSPRYKIIEKRQSVAFWCNPISGHATLYWYQQILGQGPKLLIQFQNNGVVDDSQLPKDRFSAERLKGVDSTLKIQPAKLEDSAVYLCASSARQGANSYEQYFGPGTRLTVT.

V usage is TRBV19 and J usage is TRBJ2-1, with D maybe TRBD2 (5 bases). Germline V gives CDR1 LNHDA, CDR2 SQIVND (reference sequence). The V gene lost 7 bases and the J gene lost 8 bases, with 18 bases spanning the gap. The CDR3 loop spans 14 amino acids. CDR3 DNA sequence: TGTGCCAGTACCAACCGGTACCACGGGGATGAGCAGTTCTTC. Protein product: CASTNRYHGDEQFF.

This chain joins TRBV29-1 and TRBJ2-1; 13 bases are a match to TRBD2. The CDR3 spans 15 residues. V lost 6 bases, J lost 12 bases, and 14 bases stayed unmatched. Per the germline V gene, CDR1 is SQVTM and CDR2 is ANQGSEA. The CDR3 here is CSVEKGLTSGGLQFF. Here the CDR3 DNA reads TGCAGCGTGGAAAAGGGGCTGACTAGCGGGGGGTTGCAGTTCTTC.

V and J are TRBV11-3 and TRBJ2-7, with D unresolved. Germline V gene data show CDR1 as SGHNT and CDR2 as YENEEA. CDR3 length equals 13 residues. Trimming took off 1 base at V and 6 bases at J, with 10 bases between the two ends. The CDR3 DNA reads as TGTGCCAGCAGCTTAGGTGAAACCAGCGAGCAGTACTTC. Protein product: CASSLGETSEQYF.

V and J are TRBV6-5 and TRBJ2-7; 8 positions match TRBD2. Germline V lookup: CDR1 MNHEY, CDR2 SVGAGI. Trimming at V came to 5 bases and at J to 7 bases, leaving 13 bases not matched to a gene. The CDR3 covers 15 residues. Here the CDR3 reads CASSITSGQREEQYF. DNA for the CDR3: TGTGCCAGCAGTATCACTAGCGGACAACGCGAGGAGCAGTACTTC.

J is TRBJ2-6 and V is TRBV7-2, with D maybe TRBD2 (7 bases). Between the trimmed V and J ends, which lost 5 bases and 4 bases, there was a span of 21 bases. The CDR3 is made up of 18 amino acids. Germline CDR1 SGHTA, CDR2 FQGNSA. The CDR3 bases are TGTGCCAGCAGCCCCGTGTGGGGGGGGGCGACCGGGGCCAACGTCCTGACTTTC. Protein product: CASSPVWGGATGANVLTF.